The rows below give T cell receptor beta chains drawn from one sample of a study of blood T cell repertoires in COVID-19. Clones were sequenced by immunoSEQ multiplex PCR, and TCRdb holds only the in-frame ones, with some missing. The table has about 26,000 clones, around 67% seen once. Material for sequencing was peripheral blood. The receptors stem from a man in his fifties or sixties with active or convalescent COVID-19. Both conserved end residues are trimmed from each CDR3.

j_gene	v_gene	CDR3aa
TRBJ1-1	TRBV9	ASSPQTDLGTEAF
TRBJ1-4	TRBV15	ATKPGQVNEKLF
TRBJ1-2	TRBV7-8	ASSFFWVSSGQGNRDGYGYT
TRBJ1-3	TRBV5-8	ASSRRGFSGNTIY
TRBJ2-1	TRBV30	ARSKSDEQF
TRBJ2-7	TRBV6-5	ASSQGQVEQY
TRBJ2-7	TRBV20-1	SASPRSHEQY
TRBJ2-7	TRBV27	ASSPGGSNYEQY
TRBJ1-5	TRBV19	ASRHPGRTGGDQPQH
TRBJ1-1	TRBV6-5	ASSEGLRYTEAF
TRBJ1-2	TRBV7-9	ASSLALSYT
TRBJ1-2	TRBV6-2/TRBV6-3	ASSPQGAIGYGYT
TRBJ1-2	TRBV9	ASNIGSDGYT
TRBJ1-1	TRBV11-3	ASSLDRGWGTEAF
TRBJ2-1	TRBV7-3	ASSPVAGGPYNEQF
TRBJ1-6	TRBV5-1	ASSFSSSYNSPLH
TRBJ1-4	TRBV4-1	ASSQSGANNEKLF
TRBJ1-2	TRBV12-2	ASRLDLRGYGYT
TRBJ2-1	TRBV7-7	ASSIGERNEQF
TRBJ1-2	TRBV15	ATSRDQGGYT
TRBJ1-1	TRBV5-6	ASSLTDRAAF
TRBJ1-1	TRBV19	ASRTDGVNTEAF
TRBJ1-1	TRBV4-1	ASSLRDRENTEAF
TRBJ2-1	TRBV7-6	ASSSGDRGLNEQF
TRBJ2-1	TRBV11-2	ASSGNREGEQF
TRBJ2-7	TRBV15	ATSRELTSGTYEQY
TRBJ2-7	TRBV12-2	ASRLTQSRPSYEQY
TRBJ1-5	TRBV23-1	ASSQSRQLSNQPQH
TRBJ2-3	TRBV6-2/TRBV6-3	ASSYSGGATDTQY
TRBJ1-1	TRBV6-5	ASSLGGTVTEAF
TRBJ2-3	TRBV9	ASSPPTGGSPTDTQY
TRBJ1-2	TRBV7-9	ASGGGGQELGYGYT
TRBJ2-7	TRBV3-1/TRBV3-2	ASSQATRQGSKQY
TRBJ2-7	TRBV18	ASSPDSSYEQY
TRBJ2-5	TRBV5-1	ASSLVLGGGTQY
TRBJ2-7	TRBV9	ASNKGADAYEQY
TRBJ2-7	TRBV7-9	ASSPYGTIHEQY
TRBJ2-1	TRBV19	ASSLGTSGGASYNEQF
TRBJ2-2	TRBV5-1	ASSWASTGELF
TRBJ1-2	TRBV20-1	SARTGNGYT
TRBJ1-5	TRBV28	ASSLRRTGRWPQH
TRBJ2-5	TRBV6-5	ASSPGGPQETQY
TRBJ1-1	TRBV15	ATSQGRAGTEAF
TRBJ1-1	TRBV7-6	ASSLGQGVSEAF
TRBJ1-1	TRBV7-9	ASSLGVGTGGSEAF
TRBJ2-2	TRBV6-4	ASSDLNTGELF
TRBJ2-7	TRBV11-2	ASSLDPLNEQY
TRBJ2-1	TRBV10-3	AIRSSPQGRSFYNEQF
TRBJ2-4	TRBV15	ATSIPGRAKNIQY
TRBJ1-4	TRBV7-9	ASSRGTGMGEKLF
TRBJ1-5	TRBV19	AIARQGNQPQH
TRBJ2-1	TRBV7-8	ASSPGGTSYNEQF
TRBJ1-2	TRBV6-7	ARRIGQHYGYT
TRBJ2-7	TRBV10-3	AILKDRGIAYEQY
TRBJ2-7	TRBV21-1	ASSPRLAGEGGNEQY
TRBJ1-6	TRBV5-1	ASSTFSGGANNSPLH
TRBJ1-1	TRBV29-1	SAFTGFEAF
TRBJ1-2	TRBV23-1	ASSQYGQEEKGRFTYGYT
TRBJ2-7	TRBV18	ASSPRWGDYEQY